Listed below are T cell receptor beta chains from one sample, sequenced in a study of control samples from healthy donors and cancer patients. Sequencing used immunoSEQ multiplex PCR; TCRdb keeps in-frame clones, though not all of them. The repertoire holds 150,000 to 200,000 clones, with around 90% as singletons. Sample: blood. Receptors originate from a woman between 45 and 65 years old in good health. The CDR3 runs from the conserved cysteine through the conserved F or W. Fields, in order: J gene, D gene, clone size, V gene, CDR3 DNA, CDR3 protein. D genes are given only for firm matches. Expanded clones get a size class; other rows say once, few or many, or leave the size out.

TRBJ2-1 | NA | NA | TRBV3-1/TRBV3-2 | TGTGCCAGCAGCCAGGCGGCTTCCTCCTACAATGAGCAGTTCTTC | CASSQAASSYNEQFF
TRBJ1-5 | NA | NA | TRBV2 | TGTGCCAGCAGTGAAGCAGATTTAAGTCCGACCAATCAGCCCCAGCATTTT | CASSEADLSPTNQPQHF
TRBJ2-4 | TRBD2 | NA | TRBV15 | TGTGCCACCAGCCTTAGCGGGTTGGGGGAAAACATTCAGTACTTC | CATSLSGLGENIQYF
TRBJ1-1 | NA | NA | TRBV28 | TGTGCCAGCCGACGACGGGGGAACACTGAAGCTTTCTTT | CASRRRGNTEAFF
TRBJ2-1 | TRBD2 | NA | TRBV4-3 | TGCGCCAGCAGCCAAGATCCTAGCGGGGGGTACAATGAGCAGTTCTTC | CASSQDPSGGYNEQFF
TRBJ2-1 | TRBD2 | once | TRBV28 | TGTGCCAGCAGTTCCCTATTAGCGGGAGGGCTGGTGGATGAGCAGTTCTTC | CASSSLLAGGLVDEQFF
TRBJ1-5 | NA | NA | TRBV6-4 | TGTGCCAGCAGTGACGATCCGGGGCAGCCCCAGCATTTT | CASSDDPGQPQHF
TRBJ1-2 | NA | NA | TRBV4-3 | TGCGCCAGCAGCCAAGGCTACTCTCGAATCACCTTC | CASSQGYSRITF
TRBJ2-5 | NA | NA | TRBV7-2 | TGTGCCAGCAGCTTTATGCAGGGCAAAGAGACCCAGTACTTC | CASSFMQGKETQYF
TRBJ2-5 | TRBD1 | NA | TRBV19 | TGTGCCAGTAACAACCCAGGGGGTGAGACCCAGTACTTC | CASNNPGGETQYF
TRBJ2-3 | NA | NA | TRBV11-3 | TGTGCCAGCAGCGCACACACATTCACAGATACGCAGTATTTT | CASSAHTFTDTQYF
TRBJ2-7 | TRBD1 | once | TRBV24-1 | TGTGCCACCAGTGATTCCCGACAGGGTGTGTCCTACGAGCAGTACTTC | CATSDSRQGVSYEQYF
TRBJ2-7 | TRBD2 | NA | TRBV5-1 | TGCGCCAGCAGCCTAGGACTAGTACGCTACGAGCAGTACTTC | CASSLGLVRYEQYF
TRBJ2-1 | NA | NA | TRBV7-2 | TGTGCCAGCAGCTTAACGGGGAGGAATGAGCAGTTCTTC | CASSLTGRNEQFF
TRBJ2-7 | NA | NA | TRBV7-9 | TGTGCCAGCAGCTTAGCGCTAGGGGGCGAGCAGTACTTC | CASSLALGGEQYF
TRBJ2-5 | TRBD1 | NA | TRBV19 | TGTGCCAGTAGTGGGCCGGGGACAGAAGAGACCCAGTACTTC | CASSGPGTEETQYF
TRBJ2-5 | TRBD2 | NA | TRBV5-6 | TGTGCCAGCAGCCCCAGGGGAGCGGGAGAAGAGACCCAGTACTTC | CASSPRGAGEETQYF
TRBJ1-3 | TRBD1 | NA | TRBV9 | TGTGCCAGCAGCACGACAGGGATCAGCTCTGGAAACACCATATATTTT | CASSTTGISSGNTIYF
TRBJ1-2 | NA | NA | TRBV3-1/TRBV3-2 | TGTGCCAGCAGCCCCGCCGGAACCTATGGCTACACCTTC | CASSPAGTYGYTF
TRBJ2-2 | NA | NA | TRBV2 | TGTGCCAGCAGTGAAGCGCTCACCAGAAACACCGGGGAGCTGTTTTTT | CASSEALTRNTGELFF
TRBJ1-3 | NA | NA | TRBV30 | TGTGCCTGGAGTGTAGGCCAGTCCTCTGGAAACACCATATATTTT | CAWSVGQSSGNTIYF
TRBJ2-7 | NA | NA | TRBV6-8 | TGTGCCAGCAGTTACTCCGGGGGGCCGGAGCAGTACTTC | CASSYSGGPEQYF